This is a list of T cell receptor beta chains from one sample in a study of T cells in Graves' hyperthyroidism and ophthalmopathy. Each CDR3 protein gets one entry after TCRdb re-called the multiplex PCR reads with MiXCR. Of roughly 380,000 distinct CDR3 sequences listed, approximately 13% were seen once; the top ten hold 20%. Sequenced material: blood. Source of these receptors: a man aged 25-40 years with Graves' hyperthyroidism that later progressed to Graves' ophthalmopathy. The CDR3 runs from the conserved cysteine through the conserved F or W. Fields, in order: CDR3 length, clone size, V gene, J gene, D gene, CDR3 DNA, CDR3 protein. A D gene is named only where the DNA matches it firmly. Size tells how often a clone was seen (once, few, many) or the class of an expanded clone, and some rows leave it out.

16	few	TRBV27	TRBJ1-5	NA	TGTGCCAGCAGTTTAAGAGCGGGCCATCGGAATCAGCCCCAGCATTTT	CASSLRAGHRNQPQHF
14	many	TRBV5-1	TRBJ2-7	NA	TGCGCCAGCAGCTTGGTCTCGTTACCAGAGGAGCAGTACTTC	CASSLVSLPEEQYF
15	many	TRBV2	TRBJ1-6	NA	TGTGCCAGCAGTGGGACAGTCAATTATAATTCACCCCTCCACTTT	CASSGTVNYNSPLHF
15	many	TRBV11-1	TRBJ1-2	TRBD1	TGTGCCAGCAGCGAATCCGGGACAGGGATCTATGGCTACACCTTC	CASSESGTGIYGYTF
14	many	TRBV11-3	TRBJ2-5	NA	TGTGCCAGCAGCTTAATGAGGGGCAGGGAGACCCAGTACTTC	CASSLMRGRETQYF
16	NA	TRBV19	TRBJ2-3	TRBD2	TGTGCCAGTAGTATCGGGGCTAGCGGGCTCTCAGATACGCAGTATTTT	CASSIGASGLSDTQYF
14	many	TRBV6-2/TRBV6-3	TRBJ1-2	TRBD1	TGTGCCAGCAGACTAACAGGGGCTAACTATGGCTACACCTTC	CASRLTGANYGYTF
16	many	TRBV6-1	TRBJ2-2	TRBD2	TGTGCCAGCATTGGACTAGCGGGAGGAGACACCGGGGAGCTGTTTTTT	CASIGLAGGDTGELFF
14	NA	TRBV18	TRBJ1-3	NA	TGTGCCAGCTCACCTCTGGCAGAGGGAAACACCATATATTTT	CASSPLAEGNTIYF
14	few	TRBV30	TRBJ1-4	NA	TGTGCCTGGAGTGTGTCCAGGACTAATGAAAAACTGTTTTTT	CAWSVSRTNEKLFF
14	many	TRBV7-8	TRBJ1-1	NA	TGTGCCAGCAGCTTAAGGGAATCTAGCACTGAAGCTTTCTTT	CASSLRESSTEAFF
12	many	TRBV28	TRBJ1-2	NA	TGTGCCAGCAGTTCTTCTATCTATGGCTACACCTTC	CASSSSIYGYTF
14	many	TRBV12-3/TRBV12-4	TRBJ1-5	TRBD1	TGTGCCAGCAGCCGAACAGGGGCAGGGCAGCCCCAGCATTTT	CASSRTGAGQPQHF
14	NA	TRBV30	TRBJ1-6	NA	TGTGCCTGGGCCCCGGGACGGCTTAATTCACCCCTCCACTTT	CAWAPGRLNSPLHF
13	many	TRBV14	TRBJ2-7	NA	TGTGCCAGCAGCCAAGGTGGATGGGACGAGCAGTACTTC	CASSQGGWDEQYF
12	many	TRBV28	TRBJ2-6	NA	TGTGCCAGCAGTTCCTATCGAGGGCCTCTGACTTTC	CASSSYRGPLTF
11	NA	TRBV10-3	TRBJ2-3	NA	TGTGCCATCGGCAGTACAGATACGCAGTATTTT	CAIGSTDTQYF
14	NA	TRBV7-9	TRBJ2-5	NA	TGTGCCAGCAGCTTTCGCGGGGGCAAAGAGACCCAGTACTTC	CASSFRGGKETQYF
18	NA	TRBV10-3	TRBJ2-6	TRBD1	TGTGCCATCAGTGAGTCCGGGACAGGGGGCGCTGGGGCCAACGTCCTGACTTTC	CAISESGTGGAGANVLTF
14	many	TRBV20-1	TRBJ2-5	TRBD1	TGCAGTGCTAGGGCGGACAGGGGGAAAGAGACCCAGTACTTC	CSARADRGKETQYF
20	few	TRBV7-2	TRBJ2-5	TRBD2	TGTGCCAGCAGCTTAGGGGTTCTAGCGGGGGGGGGGGGAAAACAAGAGACCCAGTACTTC	CASSLGVLAGGGGKQETQYF
16	many	TRBV25-1	TRBJ1-6	NA	TGTGCCAGCGCCGAGGGTAGGGACCGCAATAATTCACCCCTCCACTTT	CASAEGRDRNNSPLHF
14	NA	TRBV7-9	TRBJ2-4	NA	TGTGCCAGCAGCTCGACCCGGGGGCAAAACATTCAGTACTTC	CASSSTRGQNIQYF
13	few	TRBV9	TRBJ2-2	NA	TGTGCCAGCAGCGTCTGGACATCCGGGGAGCTGTTTTTT	CASSVWTSGELFF
15	NA	TRBV28	TRBJ1-6	NA	TGTGCCAGCAGAAACGACAGGCCATATAATTCACCCCTCCACTTT	CASRNDRPYNSPLHF
16	few	TRBV9	TRBJ2-1	NA	TGTGCCAGCAGCGTAGAGGCAGGGAGATACTACAATGAGCAGTTCTTC	CASSVEAGRYYNEQFF
12	many	TRBV7-9	TRBJ2-3	NA	TGCGCCAGCAGCTTGGTACCAGATACGCAGTATTTT	CASSLVPDTQYF
14	many	TRBV6-1	TRBJ1-1	TRBD1	TGTGCCAGCAGCGACAGGGAGTTAGGCACTGAAGCTTTCTTT	CASSDRELGTEAFF
18	few	TRBV12-5	TRBJ1-6	TRBD1	TGTGCTAGTGGTCTCAGGACAGGGGGCCGATGGGGGTATTCACCCCTCCACTTT	CASGLRTGGRWGYSPLHF
16	few	TRBV30	TRBJ1-2	TRBD1	TGTGCCTGGAGCCGTGGGTGGGGACAGAGTAACTATGGCTACACCTTC	CAWSRGWGQSNYGYTF
14	NA	TRBV20-1	TRBJ2-1	NA	TGCAGTGCTAGAGCGGCGGGGCCGTACAATGAGCAGTTCTTC	CSARAAGPYNEQFF
13	NA	TRBV29-1	TRBJ2-5	TRBD2	TGCAGGATAAGCGGGGGAGCGCAAGAGACCCAGTACTTC	CRISGGAQETQYF
13	few	TRBV2	TRBJ2-2	NA	TGTGCCAGCAACCGGGAATATTCCGGGGAGCTGTTTTTT	CASNREYSGELFF
14	many	TRBV12-3/TRBV12-4	TRBJ1-1	NA	TGTGCCAGCAGCATTAGGGGAGGAAACACTGAAGCTTTCTTT	CASSIRGGNTEAFF
17	NA	TRBV18	TRBJ2-7	NA	TGTGCCAGCTCACCACCCTTTGGCAACCAAGGCTCCTACGAGCAGTACTTC	CASSPPFGNQGSYEQYF
13	NA	TRBV6-4	TRBJ1-5	NA	TGTGCCAGCAGCAAACAAAGGGATCAGCCCCAGCATTTT	CASSKQRDQPQHF
13	NA	TRBV5-1	TRBJ2-7	NA	TGCGCCAGCAGCGTCGAACGATTATACGAGCAGTACTTC	CASSVERLYEQYF
15	many	TRBV5-1	TRBJ2-3	NA	TGCGCCAGCAGCTTGGCCGGCAGGGCAACAGATACGCAGTATTTT	CASSLAGRATDTQYF
14	many	TRBV28	TRBJ2-7	TRBD1	TGTGCCAGCAGTTTATACAGGGGGGTGGACGAGCAGTACTTC	CASSLYRGVDEQYF
14	few	TRBV20-1	TRBJ1-6	NA	TGCAGTGCACGGGACGGCTCCTATAATTCACCCCTCCACTTT	CSARDGSYNSPLHF
16	NA	TRBV18	TRBJ2-2	NA	TGTGCCAGCTCACCCGGCGAGGCTGCGAACACCGGGGAGCTGTTTTTT	CASSPGEAANTGELFF
15	NA	TRBV20-1	TRBJ2-1	TRBD2	TGCAGTGCTAGAGGTTGGCGAGCGGGGGGGAATGATCAGTTCTTC	CSARGWRAGGNDQFF
14	NA	TRBV11-2	TRBJ2-3	TRBD1	TGTGCCAGCAGCCCATCGGACAGGACAGGTACGCAGTATTTT	CASSPSDRTGTQYF
14	NA	TRBV28	TRBJ1-1	NA	TGTGCCAGCAGTTTCGGTCGGGGGGGCACTGAAGCTTTCTTT	CASSFGRGGTEAFF
14	many	TRBV27	TRBJ1-1	NA	TGTGCCAGCAGTTTACGGGGGGAGAGGACTGAAGCTTTCTTT	CASSLRGERTEAFF
15	once	TRBV5-1	TRBJ2-2	TRBD1	TGCGCCAGCAGCAGGGGACAGGGACTCACCGGGGAGCTGTTTTTT	CASSRGQGLTGELFF
14	many	TRBV18	TRBJ1-2	NA	TGTGCCAGCTCACCACCGCCGGCAGGTTCTGGCTACACCTTC	CASSPPPAGSGYTF